This TCR beta chain derives from a study of blood T cell repertoires in COVID-19. The wider study: Samples of COVID-19 (acute and convalescent) were obtained from the United States, Italy and Spain.

Clones were read by immunoSEQ multiplex PCR, and TCRdb kept only the in-frame ones, dropping some. The table shows some 340,000 clones, with roughly nine tenths occurring only once. Cohort allocation depended upon clinical history that participants reported. The CDR3 is 13 amino acids. The ends were cut back, 1 base at V and 6 bases at J, with 8 bases in the middle. Germline V lookup: CDR1 KGHDR, CDR2 SFDVKD. The chain has TRBV24-1 and TRBJ1-1; D remains unclear. Sequenced: PBMCs or T cells enriched from blood (not recorded which). The receptor comes from a woman younger than 45 who had been exposed to COVID-19. The CDR3, as DNA: TGTGCCACCAGTGATTTAGGAGGTGCTGAAGCTTTCTTT. Translated, it gives CATSDLGGAEAFF.